This T cell receptor (beta chain) was sequenced for a study of blood T cell dynamics during melanoma immunotherapy. Time point described: pre-treatment baseline. Assay: immunoSEQ multiplex PCR; the TCRdb copy retains only in-frame clones and omits some. The data hold some 5,000 clones, with around nine tenths observed a single time. The sample was blood, taken from a patient treated with checkpoint blockade. The receptor comes from a human donor with melanoma.

CDR3 in DNA: TGTGCCTGGAGTGTACGGAGGGAGGGTGAAAAACTGTTTTTT. It specifies CAWSVRREGEKLFF. The chain combines TRBV30 with TRBJ1-4, with D uncertain. The V and J ends lost 0 bases and 7 bases respectively, with 12 bases between them. This CDR3 is 14 amino acids long. Per germline, CDR1 GTSNPN and CDR2 SVGIG (reference sequence).